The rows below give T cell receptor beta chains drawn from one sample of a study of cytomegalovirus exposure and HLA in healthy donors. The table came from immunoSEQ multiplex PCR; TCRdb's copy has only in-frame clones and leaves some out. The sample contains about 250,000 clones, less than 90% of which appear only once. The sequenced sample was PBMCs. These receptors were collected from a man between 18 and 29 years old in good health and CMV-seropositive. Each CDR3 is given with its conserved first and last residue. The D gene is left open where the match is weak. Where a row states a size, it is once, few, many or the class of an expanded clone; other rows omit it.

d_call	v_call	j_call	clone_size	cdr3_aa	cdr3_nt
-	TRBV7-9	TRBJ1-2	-	CASSPNMRQANYGYTF	TGTGCCAGCAGCCCAAATATGAGACAGGCTAACTATGGCTACACCTTC
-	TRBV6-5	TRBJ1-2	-	CASSYGQSQANYGYTF	TGTGCCAGCAGTTACGGGCAGTCACAAGCTAACTATGGCTACACCTTC
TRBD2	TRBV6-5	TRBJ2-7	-	CASSYSISGNTYEQYF	TGTGCCAGCAGTTACTCTATTAGCGGGAACACCTACGAGCAGTACTTC
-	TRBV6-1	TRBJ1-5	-	CASSEGGRGQPQHF	TGTGCCAGCAGTGAAGGGGGGCGGGGCCAGCCCCAGCATTTT
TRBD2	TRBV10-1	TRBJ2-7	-	CASSEGGSSYEQYF	TGCGCCAGCAGCGAGGGCGGGAGTTCCTACGAGCAGTACTTC
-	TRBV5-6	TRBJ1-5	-	CASTTGGGAGPQHF	TGTGCCAGCACCACCGGTGGCGGAGCGGGGCCCCAGCATTTT
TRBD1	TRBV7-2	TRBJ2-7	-	CASSLEGAMYEQYF	TGTGCCAGCAGCTTAGAGGGGGCAATGTACGAGCAGTACTTC
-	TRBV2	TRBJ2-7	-	CAIREGQTGISYEQYF	TGTGCCATTCGAGAAGGACAGACAGGAATCTCCTACGAGCAGTACTTC
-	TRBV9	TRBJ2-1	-	CASSAPARYNEQFF	TGTGCCAGCAGCGCGCCGGCACGCTACAATGAGCAGTTCTTC
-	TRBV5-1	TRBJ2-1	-	CASSSGSTPEEQFF	TGCGCCAGCAGCTCCGGGAGCACCCCGGAGGAGCAGTTCTTC
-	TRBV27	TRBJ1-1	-	CASRPEGGAAFF	TGTGCCAGCCGACCCGAGGGGGGGGCGGCTTTCTTT
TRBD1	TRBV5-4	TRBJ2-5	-	CASSPGQVPGETQYF	TGTGCCAGCAGCCCGGGACAGGTCCCCGGAGAGACCCAGTACTTC
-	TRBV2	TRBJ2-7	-	CASSGYRTSETYEQYF	TGTGCCAGCAGTGGGTATCGGACCTCCGAAACCTACGAGCAGTACTTC
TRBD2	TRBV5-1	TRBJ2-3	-	CASSWSAGATDTQYF	TGCGCCAGCAGCTGGTCAGCGGGAGCGACAGATACGCAGTATTTT
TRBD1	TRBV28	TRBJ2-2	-	CASRPDRASTGELFF	TGTGCCAGCAGGCCGGACAGGGCTTCCACCGGGGAGCTGTTTTTT
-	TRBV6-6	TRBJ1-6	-	CASSTLGENSPLHF	TGTGCCAGCAGTACCCTGGGAGAGAATTCACCCCTCCACTTT
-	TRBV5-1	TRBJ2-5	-	CASSLRGQDEETQYF	TGCGCCAGCAGCCTGAGAGGGCAGGATGAAGAGACCCAGTACTTC
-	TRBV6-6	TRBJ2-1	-	CASTMDPSSYNEQFF	TGTGCCAGCACCATGGACCCCAGCTCCTACAATGAGCAGTTCTTC
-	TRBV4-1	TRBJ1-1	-	CASSLSVSTEAFF	TGCGCCAGCAGCTTATCAGTGAGCACTGAAGCTTTCTTT
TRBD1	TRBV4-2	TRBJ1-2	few	CASSRPTGGDDGYTF	TGTGCCAGCAGCCGCCCGACAGGGGGAGACGATGGCTACACCTTC
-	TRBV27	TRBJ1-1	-	CASSYRRTTEAFF	TGTGCCAGCAGTTATCGGAGGACAACTGAAGCTTTCTTT
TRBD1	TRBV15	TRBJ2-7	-	CATSRGPLGQGKGGPYEQYF	TGTGCCACCAGCAGAGGGCCTTTAGGACAGGGGAAGGGGGGCCCCTACGAGCAGTACTTC
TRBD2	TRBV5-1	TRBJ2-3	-	CASSSREAATDTQYF	TGCGCCAGCAGCTCTCGGGAGGCAGCCACAGATACGCAGTATTTT
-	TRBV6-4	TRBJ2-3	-	CASSGVRGDTQYF	TGTGCCAGCAGTGGCGTTCGTGGAGATACGCAGTATTTT
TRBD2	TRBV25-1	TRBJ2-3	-	CASSEFWTSVSSTDTQYF	TGTGCCAGCAGTGAATTCTGGACTAGCGTCTCTAGCACAGATACGCAGTATTTT